The entry below describes one T cell receptor beta chain. Assay used: immunoSEQ multiplex PCR; TCRdb lists only in-frame clones, some missing. Altogether a few hundred thousand clones are present, roughly 91% being singletons, with the ten largest covering 1.8%. The record originates from a study of blood T cell repertoires in COVID-19. The CDR3 is made up of 15 amino acids. The V and J ends lost 3 bases and 5 bases, in that order; junction bases with no gene match: 8. The germline CDR1 and CDR2 sequences are SGDLS and YYNGEE. Seattle's cohort entered during active infection and was followed longitudinally.

V and J are TRBV9 and TRBJ2-1, with 7 bases matching TRBD2. The receptor was derived from a young woman with COVID-19, enrolled during active disease. Sequencing was carried out using peripheral blood. The CDR3 bases are TGTGCCAGCAGCGCGGGACTATTGGGTAACAATGAGCAGTTCTTC. Its protein is CASSAGLLGNNEQFF.